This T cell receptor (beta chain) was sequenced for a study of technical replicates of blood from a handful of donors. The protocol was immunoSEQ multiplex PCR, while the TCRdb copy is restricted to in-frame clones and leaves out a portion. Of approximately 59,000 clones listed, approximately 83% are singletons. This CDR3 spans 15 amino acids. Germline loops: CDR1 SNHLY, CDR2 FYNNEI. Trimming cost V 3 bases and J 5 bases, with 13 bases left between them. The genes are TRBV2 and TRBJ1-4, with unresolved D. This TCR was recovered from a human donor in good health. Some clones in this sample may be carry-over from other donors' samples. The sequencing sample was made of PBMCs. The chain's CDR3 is CASSEFGGSNEKLFF. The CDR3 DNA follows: TGTGCCAGCAGTGAGTTCGGAGGGAGCAATGAAAAACTGTTTTTT.